The 8 T cell receptor beta chains in this list originate from one sample, sequenced in a study of T cells in tuberculosis. Sorting used thawed, overnight-rested PBMC stained with anti-CD3, a viability dye and GMM-loaded CD1B tetramer. CD1B tetramers were loaded with Rhodococcus equi-derived C32 glucose monomycolate. The repertoire was sequenced with immunoSEQ multiplex PCR; TCRdb's copy has only in-frame clones and lacks some. The table records about 58,000 clones, 88% of them present only once. The source material was CD1b-GMM tetramer-negative cells sorted from PBMCs. These TCRs come from an adult woman with latent tuberculosis.

The chain recombines TRBV5-1 with TRBJ2-1, with 13 bases fitting TRBD2. This CDR3 spans 16 amino acids. CDR1 is SGHRS and CDR2 is YFSETQ in the germline V gene. The junction had 5 bases not matched to a gene; V was cut back by 2 bases and J by 6 bases. CDR3: CASSLLAGGLRNEQFF. The CDR3 DNA reads as TGCGCCAGCAGCTTACTAGCGGGAGGGCTTCGCAATGAGCAGTTCTTC. Combining the CDR3 with reference TRBV5-1 and TRBJ2-1 gives the whole variable domain KAGVTQTPRYLIKTRGQQVTLSCSPISGHRSVSWYQQTPGQGLQFLFEYFSETQRNKGNFPGRFSGRQFSNSRSEMNVSTLELGDSALYLCASSLLAGGLRNEQFFGPGTRLTVL.

CDR3 coding DNA: TGTGCCAGCAGCACAGCGGCCGGCGCCACAGATACGCAGTATTTT. The encoded protein is CASSTAAGATDTQYF. The chain uses TRBV5-4 and TRBJ2-3; a possible D gene is TRBD2 (5 bases). The germline CDR1 and CDR2 sequences are SGHNT and YYREEE (reference sequence). The CDR3 has 15 residues. Trimming pared 4 bases from V and 2 bases from J, leaving 14 bases between. Full variable domain (remainder filled in from reference TRBV5-4 and TRBJ2-3): ETGVTQSPTHLIKTRGQQVTLRCSSQSGHNTVSWYQQALGQGPQFIFQYYREEENGRGNFPPRFSGLQFPNYSSELNVNALELDDSALYLCASSTAAGATDTQYFGPGTRLTVL.

In its sample, this clone was seen once. The J gene is TRBJ1-5, the V gene TRBV30; 7 bases line up with TRBD1. The CDR3 has 14 amino acids. Germline V lookup: CDR1 GTSNPN, CDR2 SVGIG (reference sequence). Germline trimming cut 1 base from V and 7 bases from J; bases unmatched to any gene: 7. CDR3 sequence: CAWSANTGAQPQHF. As DNA, the CDR3 is TGTGCCTGGAGTGCGAACACAGGGGCGCAGCCCCAGCATTTT.

The chain carries TRBV5-4 and TRBJ1-1; no definite D call. The CDR3 has 15 amino acids. The V end was cut by 0 bases, the J end by 0 bases, with 9 bases between. Germline-derived CDR1 and CDR2 are SGHNT and YYREEE (reference sequence). CDR3 residues: CASSLGREVNTEAFF. In DNA form, the CDR3 reads TGTGCCAGCAGCTTGGGAAGGGAGGTGAACACTGAAGCTTTCTTT.

The chain employs TRBV6-6 and TRBJ1-1; no firm D call. The CDR3 is 13 amino acids. From germline, CDR1 is MNHNY and CDR2 SVGAGI (reference sequence). V lost 10 bases, J lost 1 base, and 13 bases lay in between. CDR3 residues: CAIRGRRNTEAFF. CDR3 bases: TGTGCCATCCGGGGTCGCAGGAACACTGAAGCTTTCTTT.

A single count supports this clone. This sequence joins TRBV28 and TRBJ2-7; a possible D gene is TRBD1 (6 bases). Germline assignment: CDR1 MDHEN and CDR2 SYDVKM. Trimming removed 6 bases at V and 0 bases at J, with 15 bases between. This CDR3 has 15 residues. The DNA of the CDR3 is TGTGCCAGCAGCCCCGGACAGCCTTTCTCCTACGAGCAGTACTTC. Amino acids: CASSPGQPFSYEQYF.

The chain is built from TRBV5-6 and TRBJ2-1; weak D call: TRBD1 (6 bases). The CDR3 is made up of 16 amino acids. The V gene lost 2 bases and the J gene lost 5 bases, with 17 bases spanning the gap. Germline CDR1 SGHDT, CDR2 YYEEEE. CDR3 sequence reads: CASSFTPAGVDNEQFF. CDR3 nucleotide sequence: TGTGCCAGCAGCTTCACTCCGGCAGGGGTTGACAATGAGCAGTTCTTC.

This CDR3 is CASRSGTGVYYEQYF. CDR3 bases: TGTGCCAGCCGTTCCGGGACAGGGGTTTACTACGAGCAGTACTTC. The chain recombines TRBV27 with TRBJ2-7; TRBD1 matches at 10 bases. The germline V gene encodes CDR1 MNHEY and CDR2 SMNVEV (reference sequence). The V gene end was trimmed by 8 bases and the J gene end by 3 bases; junction bases not matched to a gene: 10. The CDR3 has 15 amino acids.